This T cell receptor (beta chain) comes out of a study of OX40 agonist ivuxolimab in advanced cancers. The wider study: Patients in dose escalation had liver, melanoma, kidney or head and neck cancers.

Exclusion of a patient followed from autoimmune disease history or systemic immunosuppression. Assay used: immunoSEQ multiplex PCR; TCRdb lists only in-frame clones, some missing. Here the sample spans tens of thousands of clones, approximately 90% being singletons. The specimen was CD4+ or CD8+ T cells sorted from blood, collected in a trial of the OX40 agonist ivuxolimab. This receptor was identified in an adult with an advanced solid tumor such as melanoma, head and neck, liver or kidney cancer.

CDR3 sequence (DNA): TGTGCCAGCAGCAGGGGACAGACGACCACAGATACGCAGTATTTT. Translation gives CASSRGQTTTDTQYF. The V and J genes are TRBV6-9 and TRBJ2-3, with 7 bases that match TRBD1. CDR3 length equals 15 residues. Per germline, CDR1 MNHGY and CDR2 SVAAGI. V lost 6 bases, J lost 2 bases, and 8 bases stayed unmatched.